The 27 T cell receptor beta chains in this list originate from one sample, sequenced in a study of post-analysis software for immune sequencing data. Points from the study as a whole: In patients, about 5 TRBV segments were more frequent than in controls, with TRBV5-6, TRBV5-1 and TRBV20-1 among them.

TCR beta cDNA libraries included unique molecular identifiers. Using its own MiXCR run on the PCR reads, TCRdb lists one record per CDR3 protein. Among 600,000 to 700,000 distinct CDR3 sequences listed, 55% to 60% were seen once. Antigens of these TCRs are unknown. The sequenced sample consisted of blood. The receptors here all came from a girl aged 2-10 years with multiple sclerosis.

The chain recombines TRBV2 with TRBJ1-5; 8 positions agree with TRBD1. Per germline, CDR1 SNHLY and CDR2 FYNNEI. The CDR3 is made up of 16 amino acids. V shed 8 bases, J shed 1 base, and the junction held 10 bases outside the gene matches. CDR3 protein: CASAYRGTSSNQPQHF. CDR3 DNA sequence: TGTGCCAGCGCCTACAGGGGGACATCAAGCAATCAGCCCCAGCATTTT.

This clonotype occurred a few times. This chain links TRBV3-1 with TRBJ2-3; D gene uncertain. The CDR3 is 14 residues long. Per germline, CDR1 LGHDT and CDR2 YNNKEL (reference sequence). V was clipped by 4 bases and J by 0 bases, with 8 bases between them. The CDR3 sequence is CASSLTSSTDTQYF. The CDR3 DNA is TGTGCCAGCAGCCTTACGTCTAGCACAGATACGCAGTATTTT.

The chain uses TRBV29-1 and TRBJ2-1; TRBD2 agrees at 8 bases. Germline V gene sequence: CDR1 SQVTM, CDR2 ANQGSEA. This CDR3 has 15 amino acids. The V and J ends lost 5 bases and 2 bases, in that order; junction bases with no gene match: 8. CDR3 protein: CSVPSAGAAYNEQFF. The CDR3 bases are TGCAGCGTTCCCTCAGCGGGAGCGGCCTACAATGAGCAGTTCTTC.

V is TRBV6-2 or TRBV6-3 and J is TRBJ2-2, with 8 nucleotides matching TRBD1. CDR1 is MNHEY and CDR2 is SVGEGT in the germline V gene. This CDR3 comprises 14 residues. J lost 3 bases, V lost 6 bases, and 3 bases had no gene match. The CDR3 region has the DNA TGTGCCAGCAGACCAGGGGGCTACACCGGGGAGCTGTTTTTT. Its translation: CASRPGGYTGELFF.

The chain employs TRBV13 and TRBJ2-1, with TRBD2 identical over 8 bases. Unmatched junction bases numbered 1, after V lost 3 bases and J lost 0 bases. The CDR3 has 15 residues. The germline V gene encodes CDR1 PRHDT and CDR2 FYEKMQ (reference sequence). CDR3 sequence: CASSLRGDSYNEQFF. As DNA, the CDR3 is TGTGCCAGCAGCTTGCGGGGGGACTCCTACAATGAGCAGTTCTTC.

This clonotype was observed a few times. The CDR3 loop reads CASSLSGVGTGINEQFF. CDR3 in DNA: TGTGCCAGCAGCCTAAGCGGGGTAGGGACGGGAATCAATGAGCAGTTCTTC. The V and J genes are TRBV27 and TRBJ2-1, with 7 bases matching TRBD2. V lost 6 bases to trimming and J lost 6 bases; unmatched junction nucleotides: 17. Per germline, CDR1 MNHEY and CDR2 SMNVEV (reference sequence). The CDR3 spans 17 residues.

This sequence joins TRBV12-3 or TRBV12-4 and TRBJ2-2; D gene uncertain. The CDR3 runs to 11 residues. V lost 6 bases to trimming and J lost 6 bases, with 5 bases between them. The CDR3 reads CASRKSGELFF. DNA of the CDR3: TGTGCCAGCAGAAAATCCGGGGAGCTGTTTTTT.

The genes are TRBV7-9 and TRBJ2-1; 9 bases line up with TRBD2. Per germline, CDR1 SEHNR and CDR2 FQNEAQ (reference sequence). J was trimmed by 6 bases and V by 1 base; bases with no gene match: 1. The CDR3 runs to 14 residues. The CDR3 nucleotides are TGTGCCAGCAGCTTAGGGGGACTAGCCAATGAGCAGTTCTTC. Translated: CASSLGGLANEQFF.

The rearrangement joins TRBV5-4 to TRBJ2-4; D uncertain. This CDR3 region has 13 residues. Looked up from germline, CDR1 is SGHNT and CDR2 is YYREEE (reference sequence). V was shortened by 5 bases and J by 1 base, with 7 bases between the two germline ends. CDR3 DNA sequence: TGTGCCAGCAGGGACGTGGCCAAAAACATTCAGTACTTC. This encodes CASRDVAKNIQYF.

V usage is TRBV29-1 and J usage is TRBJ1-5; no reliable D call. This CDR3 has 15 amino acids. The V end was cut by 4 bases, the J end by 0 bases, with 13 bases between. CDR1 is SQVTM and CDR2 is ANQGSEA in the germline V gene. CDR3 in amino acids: CSVVLGQDSNQPQHF. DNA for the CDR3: TGCAGCGTTGTACTAGGTCAGGATAGCAATCAGCCCCAGCATTTT.

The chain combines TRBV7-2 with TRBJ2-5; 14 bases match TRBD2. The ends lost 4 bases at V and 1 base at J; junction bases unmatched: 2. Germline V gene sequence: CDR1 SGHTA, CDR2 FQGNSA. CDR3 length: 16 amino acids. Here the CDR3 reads CASSSGLAGGQETQYF. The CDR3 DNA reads TGTGCCAGCAGCTCAGGACTAGCGGGGGGCCAAGAGACCCAGTACTTC.

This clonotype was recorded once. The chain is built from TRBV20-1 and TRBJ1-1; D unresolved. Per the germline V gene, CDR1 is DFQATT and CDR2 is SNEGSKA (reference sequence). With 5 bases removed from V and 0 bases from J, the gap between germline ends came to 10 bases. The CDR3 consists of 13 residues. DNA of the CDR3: TGCAGTGCTTTAACAGTCATGAACACTGAAGCTTTCTTT. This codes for CSALTVMNTEAFF.

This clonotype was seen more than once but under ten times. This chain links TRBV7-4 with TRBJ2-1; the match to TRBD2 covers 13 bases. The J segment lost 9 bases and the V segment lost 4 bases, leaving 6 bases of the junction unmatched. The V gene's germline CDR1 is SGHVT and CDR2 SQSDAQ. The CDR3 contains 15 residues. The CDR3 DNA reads TGTGCCAGCAGCTCTGGACTAGCGGGAGAGGTTGAGCAGTTCTTC. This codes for CASSSGLAGEVEQFF.

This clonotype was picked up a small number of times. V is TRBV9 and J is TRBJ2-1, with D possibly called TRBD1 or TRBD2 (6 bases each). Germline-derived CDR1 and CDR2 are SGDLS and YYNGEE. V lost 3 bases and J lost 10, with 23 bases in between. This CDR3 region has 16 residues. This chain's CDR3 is CASSASGAHKNWEQFF. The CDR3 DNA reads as TGTGCCAGCAGCGCCTCGGGGGCCCATAAGAACTGGGAGCAGTTCTTC.

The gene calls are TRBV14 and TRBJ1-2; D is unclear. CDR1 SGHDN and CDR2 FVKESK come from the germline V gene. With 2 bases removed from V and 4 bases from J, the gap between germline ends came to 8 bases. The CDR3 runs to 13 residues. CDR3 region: CASSQRASYGYTF. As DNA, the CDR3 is TGTGCCAGCAGCCAAAGGGCCTCCTATGGCTACACCTTC.

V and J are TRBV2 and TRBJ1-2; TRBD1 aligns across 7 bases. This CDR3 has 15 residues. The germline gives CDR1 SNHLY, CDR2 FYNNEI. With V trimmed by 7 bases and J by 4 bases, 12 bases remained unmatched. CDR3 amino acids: CASTRQGRGSYGYTF. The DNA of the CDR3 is TGTGCCAGCACGAGACAGGGCAGGGGGTCCTATGGCTACACCTTC.

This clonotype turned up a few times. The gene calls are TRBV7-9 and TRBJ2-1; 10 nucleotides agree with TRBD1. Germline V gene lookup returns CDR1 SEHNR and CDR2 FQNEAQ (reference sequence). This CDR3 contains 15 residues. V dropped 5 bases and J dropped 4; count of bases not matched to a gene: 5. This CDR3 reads CASSPGQGDYNEQFF. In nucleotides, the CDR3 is TGTGCCAGCAGCCCCGGACAGGGGGATTACAATGAGCAGTTCTTC.

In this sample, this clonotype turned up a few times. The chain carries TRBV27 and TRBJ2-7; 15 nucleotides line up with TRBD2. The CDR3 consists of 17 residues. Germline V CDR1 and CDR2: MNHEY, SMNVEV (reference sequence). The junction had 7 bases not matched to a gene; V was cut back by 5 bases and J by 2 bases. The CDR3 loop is CASSPGLAGGRPYEQYF. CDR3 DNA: TGTGCCAGCAGTCCCGGACTAGCGGGAGGGAGGCCCTACGAGCAGTACTTC.

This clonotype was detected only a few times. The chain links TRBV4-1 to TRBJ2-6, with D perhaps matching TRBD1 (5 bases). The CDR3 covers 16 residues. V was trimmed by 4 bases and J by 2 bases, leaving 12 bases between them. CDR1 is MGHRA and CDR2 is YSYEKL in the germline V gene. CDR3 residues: CASSPQVTAGANVLTF. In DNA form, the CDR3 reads TGCGCCAGCAGCCCCCAGGTGACAGCTGGGGCCAACGTCCTGACTTTC.

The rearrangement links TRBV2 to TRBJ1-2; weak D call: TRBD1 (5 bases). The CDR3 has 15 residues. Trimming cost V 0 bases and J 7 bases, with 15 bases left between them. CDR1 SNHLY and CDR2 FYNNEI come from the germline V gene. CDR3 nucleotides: TGTGCCAGCAGTGAAGCGCTTCGGGGGAGAGGTGGCTACACCTTC. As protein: CASSEALRGRGGYTF. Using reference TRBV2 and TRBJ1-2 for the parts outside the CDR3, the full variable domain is EPEVTQTPSHQVTQMGQEVILRCVPISNHLYFYWYRQILGQKVEFLVSFYNNEISEKSEIFDDQFSVERPDGSNFTLKIRSTKLEDSAMYFCASSEALRGRGGYTFGSGTRLTVV.

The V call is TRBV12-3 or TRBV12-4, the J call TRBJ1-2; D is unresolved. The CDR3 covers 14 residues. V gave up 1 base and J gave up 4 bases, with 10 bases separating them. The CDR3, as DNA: TGTGCCAGCAGTTTAGGGGCGGCTACCTATGGCTACACCTTC. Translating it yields CASSLGAATYGYTF.

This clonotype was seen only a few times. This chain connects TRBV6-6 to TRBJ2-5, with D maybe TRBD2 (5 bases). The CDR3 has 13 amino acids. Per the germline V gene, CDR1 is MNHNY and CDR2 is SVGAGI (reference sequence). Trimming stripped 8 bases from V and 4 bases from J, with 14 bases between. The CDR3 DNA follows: TGTGCCAGCGGCCCCCGGGGTGGAGAGACCCAGTACTTC. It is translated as CASGPRGGETQYF.

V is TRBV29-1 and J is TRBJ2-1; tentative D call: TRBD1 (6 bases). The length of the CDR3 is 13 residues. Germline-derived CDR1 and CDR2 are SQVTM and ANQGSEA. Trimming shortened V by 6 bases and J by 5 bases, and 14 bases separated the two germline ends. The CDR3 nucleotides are TGCAGCGTCGAGGACAGCCAGCACAATGAGCAGTTCTTC. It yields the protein CSVEDSQHNEQFF.

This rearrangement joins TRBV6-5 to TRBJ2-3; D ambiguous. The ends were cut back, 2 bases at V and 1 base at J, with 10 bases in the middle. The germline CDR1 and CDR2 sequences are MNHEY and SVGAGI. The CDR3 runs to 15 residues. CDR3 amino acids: CASSYRGTGTDTQYF. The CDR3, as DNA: TGTGCCAGCAGTTACCGCGGAACAGGCACAGATACGCAGTATTTT.

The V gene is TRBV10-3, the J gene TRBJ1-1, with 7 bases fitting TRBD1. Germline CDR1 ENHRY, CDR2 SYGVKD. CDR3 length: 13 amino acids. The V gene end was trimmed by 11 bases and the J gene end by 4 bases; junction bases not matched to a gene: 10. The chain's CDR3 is CAVAGGGVTEAFF. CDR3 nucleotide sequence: TGTGCCGTAGCAGGGGGAGGGGTCACTGAAGCTTTCTTT.

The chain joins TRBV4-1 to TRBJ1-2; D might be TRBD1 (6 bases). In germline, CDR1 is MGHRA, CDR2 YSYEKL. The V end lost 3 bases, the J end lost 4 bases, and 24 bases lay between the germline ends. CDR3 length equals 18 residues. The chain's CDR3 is CASSHATRGLQGGYGYTF. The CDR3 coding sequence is TGCGCCAGCAGCCATGCAACCAGGGGACTCCAAGGAGGCTATGGCTACACCTTC.

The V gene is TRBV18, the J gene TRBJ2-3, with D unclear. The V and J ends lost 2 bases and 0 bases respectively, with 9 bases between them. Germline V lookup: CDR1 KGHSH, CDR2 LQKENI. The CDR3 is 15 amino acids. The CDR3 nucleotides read TGTGCCAGCTCACCAAGGGTGCTAAGCACAGATACGCAGTATTTT. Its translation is CASSPRVLSTDTQYF.